This T cell receptor beta chain was retrieved from a study of T cell responses to AZD1222 COVID-19 vaccine. This clone was counted only a few times. Measured with immunoSEQ multiplex PCR; TCRdb has only the in-frame clones, and not every one. The table has about 130,000 clones, roughly nine tenths seen once. The CDR3 runs to 11 residues. The V end lost 6 bases, the J end lost 9 bases, and 9 bases lay between the germline ends. In germline, CDR1 is MDHEN, CDR2 SYDVKM. This specimen was peripheral blood, taken on day 0 of AZD1222 vaccination. The source of this sequence is an adult in good health. This sequence joins TRBV28 and TRBJ2-1; weak D call: TRBD1 (5 bases). CDR3 sequence reads: CASRWGAEQFF. CDR3 sequence (DNA): TGTGCCAGCAGGTGGGGCGCTGAGCAGTTCTTC.